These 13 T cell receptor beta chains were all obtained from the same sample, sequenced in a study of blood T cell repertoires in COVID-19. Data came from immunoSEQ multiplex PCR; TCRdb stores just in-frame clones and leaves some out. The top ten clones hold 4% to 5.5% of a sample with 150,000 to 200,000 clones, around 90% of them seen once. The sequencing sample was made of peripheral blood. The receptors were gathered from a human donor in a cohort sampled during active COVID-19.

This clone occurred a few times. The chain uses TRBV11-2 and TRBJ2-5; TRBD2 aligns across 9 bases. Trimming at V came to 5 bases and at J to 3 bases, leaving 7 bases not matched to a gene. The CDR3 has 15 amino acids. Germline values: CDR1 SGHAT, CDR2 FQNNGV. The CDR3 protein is CASSAAGGTEETQYF. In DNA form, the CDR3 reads TGTGCCAGCAGCGCGGCGGGGGGGACTGAAGAGACCCAGTACTTC.

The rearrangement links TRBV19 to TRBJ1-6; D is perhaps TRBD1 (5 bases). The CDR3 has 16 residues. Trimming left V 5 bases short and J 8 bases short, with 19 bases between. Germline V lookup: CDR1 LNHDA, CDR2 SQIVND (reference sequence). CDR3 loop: CASSPSGRLLDSPLHF. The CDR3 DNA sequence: TGTGCCAGTAGTCCATCAGGGCGGCTGTTGGATTCACCCCTCCACTTT.

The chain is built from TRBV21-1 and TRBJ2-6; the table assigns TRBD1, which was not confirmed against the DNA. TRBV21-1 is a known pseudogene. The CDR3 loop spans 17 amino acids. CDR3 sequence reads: CASSKGQALVGANVLTF. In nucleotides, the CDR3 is TGTGCCAGCAGCAAGGGACAGGCCCTCGTTGGGGCCAACGTCCTGACTTTC.

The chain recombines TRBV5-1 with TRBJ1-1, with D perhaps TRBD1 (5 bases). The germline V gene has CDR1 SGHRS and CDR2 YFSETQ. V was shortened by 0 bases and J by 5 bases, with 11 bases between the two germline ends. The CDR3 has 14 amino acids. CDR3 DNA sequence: TGCGCCAGCAGCTTGGGACAGCTAAGGACTGAAGCTTTCTTT. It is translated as CASSLGQLRTEAFF.

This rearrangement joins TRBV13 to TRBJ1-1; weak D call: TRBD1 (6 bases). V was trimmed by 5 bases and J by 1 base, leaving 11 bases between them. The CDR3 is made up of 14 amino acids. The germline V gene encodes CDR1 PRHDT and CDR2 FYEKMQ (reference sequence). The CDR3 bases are TGTGCCAGCAGCGTGGGGGGGCCGAACACTGAAGCTTTCTTT. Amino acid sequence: CASSVGGPNTEAFF.

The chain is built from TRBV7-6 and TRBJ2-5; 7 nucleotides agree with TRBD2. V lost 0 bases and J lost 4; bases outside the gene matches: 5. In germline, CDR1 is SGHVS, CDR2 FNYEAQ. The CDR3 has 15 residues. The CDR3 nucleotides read TGTGCCAGCAGCTTAGCGGGGGGGTCGGGAGAGACCCAGTACTTC. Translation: CASSLAGGSGETQYF. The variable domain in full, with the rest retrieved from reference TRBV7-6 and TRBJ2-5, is GAGVSQSPRYKVTKRGQDVALRCDPISGHVSLYWYRQALGQGPEFLTYFNYEAQQDKSGLPNDRFSAERPEGSISTLTIQRTEQRDSAMYRCASSLAGGSGETQYFGPGTRLLVL.

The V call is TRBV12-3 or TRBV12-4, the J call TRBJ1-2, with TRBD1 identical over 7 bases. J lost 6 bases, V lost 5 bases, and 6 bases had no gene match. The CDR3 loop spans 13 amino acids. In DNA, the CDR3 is TGTGCCAGCAGTCCCGGGACAGAGAATGGCTACACCTTC. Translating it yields CASSPGTENGYTF.

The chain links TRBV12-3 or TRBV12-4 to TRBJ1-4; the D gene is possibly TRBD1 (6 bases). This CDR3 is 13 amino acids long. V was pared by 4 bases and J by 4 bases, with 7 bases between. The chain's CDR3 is CASSSGHNEKLFF. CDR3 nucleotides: TGTGCCAGCAGTTCGGGACATAATGAAAAACTGTTTTTT.

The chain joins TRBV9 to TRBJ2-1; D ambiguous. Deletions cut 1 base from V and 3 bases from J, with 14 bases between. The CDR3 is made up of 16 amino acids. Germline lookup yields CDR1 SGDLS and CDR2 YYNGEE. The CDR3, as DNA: TGTGCCAGCAGCGTATCAGCCACAGTTCTCTACAATGAGCAGTTCTTC. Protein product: CASSVSATVLYNEQFF.

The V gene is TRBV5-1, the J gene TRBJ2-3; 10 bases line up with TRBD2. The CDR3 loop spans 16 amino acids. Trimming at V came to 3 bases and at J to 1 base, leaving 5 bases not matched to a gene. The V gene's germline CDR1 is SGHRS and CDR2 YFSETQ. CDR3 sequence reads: CASSSRTSGRTDTQYF. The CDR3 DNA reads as TGCGCCAGCAGCTCGCGGACTAGCGGTCGCACAGATACGCAGTATTTT.

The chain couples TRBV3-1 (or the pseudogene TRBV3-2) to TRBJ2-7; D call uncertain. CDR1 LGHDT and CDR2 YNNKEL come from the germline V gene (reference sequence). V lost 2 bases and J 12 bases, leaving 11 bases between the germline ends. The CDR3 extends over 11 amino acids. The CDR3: CASSQTGLAYF. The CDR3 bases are TGTGCCAGCAGCCAAACGGGTCTCGCGTACTTC.

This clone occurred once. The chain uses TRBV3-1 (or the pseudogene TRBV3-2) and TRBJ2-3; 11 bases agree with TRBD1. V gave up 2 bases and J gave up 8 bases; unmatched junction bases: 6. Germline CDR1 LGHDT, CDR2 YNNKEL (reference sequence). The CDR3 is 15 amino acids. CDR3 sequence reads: CASSQRTGGALTQYF. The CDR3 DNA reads TGTGCCAGCAGCCAAAGGACAGGGGGCGCCCTTACGCAGTATTTT.

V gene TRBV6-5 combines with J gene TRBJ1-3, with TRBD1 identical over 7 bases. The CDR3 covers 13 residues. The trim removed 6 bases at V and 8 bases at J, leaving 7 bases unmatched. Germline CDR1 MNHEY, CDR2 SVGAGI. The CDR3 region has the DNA TGTGCCAGCAGGATAGACAGGGTGGACACCATATATTTT. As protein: CASRIDRVDTIYF.